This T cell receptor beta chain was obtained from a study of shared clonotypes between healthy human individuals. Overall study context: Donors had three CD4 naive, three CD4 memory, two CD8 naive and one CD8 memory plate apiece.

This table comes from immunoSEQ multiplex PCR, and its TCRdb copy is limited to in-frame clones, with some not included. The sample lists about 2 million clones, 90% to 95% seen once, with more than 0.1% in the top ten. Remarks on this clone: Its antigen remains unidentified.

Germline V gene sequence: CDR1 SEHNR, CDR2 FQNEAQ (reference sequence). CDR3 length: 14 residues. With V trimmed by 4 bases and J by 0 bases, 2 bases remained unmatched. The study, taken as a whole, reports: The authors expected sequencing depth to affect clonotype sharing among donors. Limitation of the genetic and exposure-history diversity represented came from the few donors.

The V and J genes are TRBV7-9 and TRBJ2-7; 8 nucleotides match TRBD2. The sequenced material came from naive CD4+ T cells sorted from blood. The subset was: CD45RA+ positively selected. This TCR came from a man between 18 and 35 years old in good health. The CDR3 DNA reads TGTGCCAGCAGCTCAGCGGGAGCCTCCTACGAGCAGTACTTC. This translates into CASSSAGASYEQYF.